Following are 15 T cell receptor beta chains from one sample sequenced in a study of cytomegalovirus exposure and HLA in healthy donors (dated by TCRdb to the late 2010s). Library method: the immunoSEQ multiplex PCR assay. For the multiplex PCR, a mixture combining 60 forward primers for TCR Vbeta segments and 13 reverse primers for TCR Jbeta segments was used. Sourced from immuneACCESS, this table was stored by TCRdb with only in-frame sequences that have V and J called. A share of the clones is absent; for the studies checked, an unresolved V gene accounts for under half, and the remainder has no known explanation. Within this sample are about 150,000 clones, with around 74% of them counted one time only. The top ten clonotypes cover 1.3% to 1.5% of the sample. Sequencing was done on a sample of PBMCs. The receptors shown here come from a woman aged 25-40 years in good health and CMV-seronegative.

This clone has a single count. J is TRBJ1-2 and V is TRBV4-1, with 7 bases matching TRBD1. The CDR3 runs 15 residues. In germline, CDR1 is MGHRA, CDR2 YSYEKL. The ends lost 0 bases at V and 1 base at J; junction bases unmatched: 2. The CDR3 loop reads CASSQETGNNYGYTF. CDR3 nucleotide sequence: TGCGCCAGCAGCCAAGAGACAGGGAATAACTATGGCTACACCTTC.

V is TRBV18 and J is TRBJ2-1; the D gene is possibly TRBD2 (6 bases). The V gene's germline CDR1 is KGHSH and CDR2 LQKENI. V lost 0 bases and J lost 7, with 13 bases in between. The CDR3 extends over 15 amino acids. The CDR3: CASSPPGTGRNEQFF. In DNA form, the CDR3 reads TGTGCCAGCTCACCACCCGGGACGGGGAGGAATGAGCAGTTCTTC.

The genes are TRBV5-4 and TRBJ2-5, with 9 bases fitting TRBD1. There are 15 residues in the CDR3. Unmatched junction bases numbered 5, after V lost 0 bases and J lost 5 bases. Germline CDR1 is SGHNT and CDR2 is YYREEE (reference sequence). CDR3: CASSLGGDRVETQYF. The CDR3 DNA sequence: TGTGCCAGCAGCTTGGGCGGGGACAGGGTCGAGACCCAGTACTTC.

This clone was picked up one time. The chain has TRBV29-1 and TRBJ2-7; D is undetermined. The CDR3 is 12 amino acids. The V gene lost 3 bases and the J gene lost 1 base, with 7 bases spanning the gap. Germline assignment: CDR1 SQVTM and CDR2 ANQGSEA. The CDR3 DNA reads TGCAGCGTTGAGGGCGTTTCCTACGAGCAGTACTTC. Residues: CSVEGVSYEQYF.

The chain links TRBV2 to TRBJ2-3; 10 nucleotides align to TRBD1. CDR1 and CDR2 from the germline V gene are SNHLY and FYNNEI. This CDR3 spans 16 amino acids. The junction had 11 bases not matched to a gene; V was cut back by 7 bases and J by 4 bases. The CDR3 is CASKPTTGGMSDTQYF. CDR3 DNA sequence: TGTGCCAGCAAACCGACGACAGGGGGCATGTCAGATACGCAGTATTTT.

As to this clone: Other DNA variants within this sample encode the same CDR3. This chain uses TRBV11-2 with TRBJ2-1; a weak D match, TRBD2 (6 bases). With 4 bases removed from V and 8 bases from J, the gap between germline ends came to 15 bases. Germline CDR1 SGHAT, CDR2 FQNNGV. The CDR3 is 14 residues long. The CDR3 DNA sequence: TGTGCCAGCAGCTCGGGACTCCTCTCGGATGAGCAGTTCTTC. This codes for CASSSGLLSDEQFF. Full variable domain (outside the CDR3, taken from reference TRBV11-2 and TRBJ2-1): EAGVAQSPRYKIIEKRQSVAFWCNPISGHATLYWYQQILGQGPKLLIQFQNNGVVDDSQLPKDRFSAERLKGVDSTLKIQPAKLEDSAVYLCASSSGLLSDEQFFGPGTRLTVL.

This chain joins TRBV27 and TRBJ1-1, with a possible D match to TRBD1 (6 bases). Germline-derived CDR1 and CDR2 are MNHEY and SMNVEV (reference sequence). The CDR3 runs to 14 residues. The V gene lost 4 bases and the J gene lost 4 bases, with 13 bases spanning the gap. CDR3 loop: CASSYRDGITEAFF. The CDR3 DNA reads TGTGCCAGCAGTTACAGGGATGGGATCACTGAAGCTTTCTTT.

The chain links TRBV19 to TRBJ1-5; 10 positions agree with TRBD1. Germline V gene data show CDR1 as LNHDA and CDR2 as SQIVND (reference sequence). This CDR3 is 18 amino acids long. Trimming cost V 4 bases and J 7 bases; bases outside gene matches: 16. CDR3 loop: CASSRPGTGASARQPQHF. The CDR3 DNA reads TGTGCCAGTAGTAGACCCGGGACAGGGGCTTCGGCGCGCCAGCCCCAGCATTTT.

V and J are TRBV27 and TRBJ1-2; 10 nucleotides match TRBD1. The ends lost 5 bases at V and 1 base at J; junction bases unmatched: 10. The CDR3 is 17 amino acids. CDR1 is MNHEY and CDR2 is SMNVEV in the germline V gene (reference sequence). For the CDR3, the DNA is TGTGCCAGCAGTCAATTAAGACAGGGGGCGTTTAACTATGGCTACACCTTC. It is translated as CASSQLRQGAFNYGYTF.

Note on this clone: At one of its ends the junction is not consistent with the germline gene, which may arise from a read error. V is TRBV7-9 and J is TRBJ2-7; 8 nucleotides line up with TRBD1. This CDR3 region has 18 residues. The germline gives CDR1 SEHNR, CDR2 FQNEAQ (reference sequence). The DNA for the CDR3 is TGTTCCAGCACCAACCGGGGTCAGGGGGCCCCCCTCTCCTACGAGCAGTACTTC. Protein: CSSTNRGQGAPLSYEQYF.

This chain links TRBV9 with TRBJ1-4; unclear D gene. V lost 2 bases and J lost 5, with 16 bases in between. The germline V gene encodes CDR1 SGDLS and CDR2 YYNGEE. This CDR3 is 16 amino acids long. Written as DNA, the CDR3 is TGTGCCAGCAGCGTCGGACTAGGGCCGGCAAATGAAAAACTGTTTTTT. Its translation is CASSVGLGPANEKLFF.

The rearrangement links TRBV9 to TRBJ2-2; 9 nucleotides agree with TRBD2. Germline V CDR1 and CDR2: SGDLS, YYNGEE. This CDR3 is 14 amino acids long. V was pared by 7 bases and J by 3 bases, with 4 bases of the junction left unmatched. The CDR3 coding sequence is TGTGCCAGCCAAAGCGGGGGGTACACCGGGGAGCTGTTTTTT. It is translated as CASQSGGYTGELFF.

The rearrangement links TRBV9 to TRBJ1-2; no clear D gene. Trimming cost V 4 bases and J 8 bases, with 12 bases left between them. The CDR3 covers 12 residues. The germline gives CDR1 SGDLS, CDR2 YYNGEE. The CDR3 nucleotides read TGTGCCAGCAGCCTCTCCGGCGGCGGCTACACCTTC. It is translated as CASSLSGGGYTF.

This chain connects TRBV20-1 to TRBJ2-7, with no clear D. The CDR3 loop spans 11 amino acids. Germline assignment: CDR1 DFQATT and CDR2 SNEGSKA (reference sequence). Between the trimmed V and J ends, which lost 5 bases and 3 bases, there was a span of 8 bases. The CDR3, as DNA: TGCAGTGCTCCCCTAGTCTACGAGCAGTACTTC. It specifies CSAPLVYEQYF.

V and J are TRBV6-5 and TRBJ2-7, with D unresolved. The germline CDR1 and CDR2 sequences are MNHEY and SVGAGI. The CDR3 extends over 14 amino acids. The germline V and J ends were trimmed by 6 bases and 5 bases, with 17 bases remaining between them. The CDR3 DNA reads TGTGCCAGCAGCATTGCCGACTTAAGCAACGAGCAGTACTTC. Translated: CASSIADLSNEQYF.